The sequence of this T cell receptor beta chain was determined in a study of blood T cell repertoires in COVID-19. Clones were read by immunoSEQ multiplex PCR, and TCRdb kept only the in-frame ones, dropping some. The table has 140,000 to 150,000 clones, roughly 91% seen once. The sample taken for sequencing was peripheral blood. The sequence derives from a man in his 60s with active or convalescent COVID-19.

The CDR3 reads CASSLTQVNTEAFF. DNA for the CDR3: TGCGCCAGCAGCTTGACACAGGTGAACACTGAAGCTTTCTTT. The chain links TRBV5-1 to TRBJ1-1, with D tentatively TRBD1 (5 bases). This CDR3 is built from 14 residues. From germline, CDR1 is SGHRS and CDR2 YFSETQ. Trimming took 1 base from V and 0 from J, leaving 7 bases between them.